Each of the 25 T cell receptor beta chains below was sequenced from the same sample in a study of blood T cell repertoires in COVID-19. Sequencing was performed with immunoSEQ multiplex PCR; in TCRdb, only in-frame clones are kept and a portion is missing. The table has about 440,000 clones, approximately 90% seen once. Sample: peripheral blood. The receptors stem from a woman in her twenties or thirties with acute or convalescent COVID-19.

This chain connects TRBV2 to TRBJ1-1, with D possibly matching TRBD1 (6 bases). Germline V lookup: CDR1 SNHLY, CDR2 FYNNEI. The CDR3 loop spans 14 amino acids. Trimming removed 9 bases from V and 7 bases from J, with 21 bases in between. The CDR3 sequence: CASSRDTTTYEAFF. The CDR3 DNA is TGTGCCAGTTCCCGGGACACGACGACCTATGAAGCTTTCTTT.

The rearrangement uses TRBV3-1 (or the pseudogene TRBV3-2) and TRBJ1-4; D gene unclear. The V end was cut by 0 bases, the J end by 5 bases, with 13 bases between. The germline gives CDR1 LGHDT, CDR2 YNNKEL (reference sequence). This CDR3 region has 16 residues. CDR3 bases: TGTGCCAGCAGCCAAGATCCCGGGATGGGGAATGAAAAACTGTTTTTT. Translated, it gives CASSQDPGMGNEKLFF.

The chain uses TRBV3-1 (or the pseudogene TRBV3-2) and TRBJ1-2; the D gene is possibly TRBD1 (6 bases). Per germline, CDR1 LGHDT and CDR2 YNNKEL (reference sequence). This CDR3 contains 12 residues. V lost 3 bases, J lost 7 bases, and 9 bases lay in between. Here the CDR3 reads CASSHHRAGYTF. CDR3 nucleotide sequence: TGTGCCAGCAGCCACCACAGGGCTGGCTACACCTTC.

The chain carries TRBV19 and TRBJ2-3; tentative D call: TRBD1 (6 bases). Per the germline V gene, CDR1 is LNHDA and CDR2 is SQIVND (reference sequence). The germline V and J ends were trimmed by 5 bases and 10 bases, with 19 bases remaining between them. This CDR3 is built from 14 residues. In DNA form, the CDR3 reads TGTGCCAGTAGTCCCAGACAGGTGGGCTATGCGCAGTATTTT. Translating it yields CASSPRQVGYAQYF.

J is TRBJ2-1 and V is TRBV4-2; no definite D call. V gave up 2 bases and J gave up 4 bases, with 12 bases separating them. Germline CDR1 is LGHNA and CDR2 is YNFKEQ. The CDR3 is 15 amino acids. CDR3 coding DNA: TGTGCCAGCAGCCAACGTTCAGAAGCGTACAATGAGCAGTTCTTC. Its protein is CASSQRSEAYNEQFF.

The DNA of the CDR3 is TGCGCCAGCAGTGAGTCGAATTCGGGTGAAGCTTTCTTT. Amino acid sequence: CASSESNSGEAFF. This chain links TRBV10-2 with TRBJ1-1; D remains ambiguous. The germline V gene encodes CDR1 WSHSY and CDR2 SAAADI. The CDR3 is 13 amino acids. V lost 0 bases and J 7 bases, leaving 9 bases between the germline ends.

This chain joins TRBV7-9 and TRBJ2-5, with D possibly being TRBD1 (6 bases). CDR1 is SEHNR and CDR2 is FQNEAQ in the germline V gene (reference sequence). Trimming removed 6 bases from V and 4 bases from J, with 9 bases in between. CDR3 length equals 12 residues. CDR3 amino acids: CASRQGPETQYF. CDR3 DNA sequence: TGTGCCAGCAGACAGGGCCCAGAGACCCAGTACTTC.

The CDR3 DNA follows: TGTGCCAGCAGCTTAGAGAGGGTGGGAAGTGAGCAGTTCTTC. Translated, it gives CASSLERVGSEQFF. V and J are TRBV11-2 and TRBJ2-1; tentatively, D is TRBD2 (5 bases). From germline, CDR1 is SGHAT and CDR2 FQNNGV. The CDR3 sequence is 14 residues long. Trimming took off 0 bases at V and 9 bases at J, with 12 bases between the two ends.

The chain uses TRBV7-8 and TRBJ2-3; 14 bases align to TRBD2. Unmatched junction bases numbered 5, after V lost 3 bases and J lost 6 bases. Per the germline V gene, CDR1 is SGHVS and CDR2 is FQNEAQ. This CDR3 region has 16 residues. The CDR3 sequence is CASSLRLAGGSDTQYF. DNA for the CDR3: TGTGCCAGCAGCTTGCGACTAGCGGGGGGGTCGGATACGCAGTATTTT. The whole variable domain, remainder taken from reference TRBV7-8 and TRBJ2-3, is GAGVSQSPRYKVAKRGQDVALRCDPISGHVSLFWYQQALGQGPEFLTYFQNEAQLDKSGLPSDRFFAERPEGSVSTLKIQRTQQEDSAVYLCASSLRLAGGSDTQYFGPGTRLTVL.

The V call is TRBV5-1, the J call TRBJ1-3; TRBD1 matches 7 bases. The germline V gene encodes CDR1 SGHRS and CDR2 YFSETQ. The CDR3 spans 16 residues. With 4 bases clipped from V and 0 bases from J, the junction kept 7 bases outside the gene matches. The CDR3 coding sequence is TGCGCCAGCAGCCCCCAGGGACAGAACTCTGGAAACACCATATATTTT. Amino acid sequence: CASSPQGQNSGNTIYF.

This clone came up a few times. The chain has TRBV18 and TRBJ2-1; 7 nucleotides align to TRBD1. CDR1 KGHSH and CDR2 LQKENI come from the germline V gene. This CDR3 has 14 amino acids. V was clipped by 6 bases and J by 8 bases; unmatched bases: 10. Here the CDR3 DNA reads TGTGCCAGCTCCCGACAGGGCCGTATGGATGAGCAGTTCTTC. As protein: CASSRQGRMDEQFF. The whole variable domain, filled in from reference TRBV18 and TRBJ2-1, reads NAGVMQNPRHLVRRRGQEARLRCSPMKGHSHVYWYRQLPEEGLKFMVYLQKENIIDESGMPKERFSAEFPKEGPSILRIQQVVRGDSAAYFCASSRQGRMDEQFFGPGTRLTVL.

V gene TRBV7-9 combines with J gene TRBJ2-1; D is unclear. This CDR3 is 13 amino acids long. Germline CDR1 and CDR2: SEHNR and FQNEAQ (reference sequence). Trimming stripped 5 bases from V and 0 bases from J, with 5 bases between. The CDR3 DNA sequence: TGTGCCAGCAGCGGCACCTCCTACAATGAGCAGTTCTTC. Its translation: CASSGTSYNEQFF. Based on the CDR3 plus reference TRBV7-9 and TRBJ2-1, the full variable domain is DTGVSQNPRHKITKRGQNVTFRCDPISEHNRLYWYRQTLGQGPEFLTYFQNEAQLEKSRLLSDRFSAERPKGSFSTLEIQRTEQGDSAMYLCASSGTSYNEQFFGPGTRLTVL.

The rearrangement links TRBV5-1 to TRBJ1-2; 7 bases align to TRBD1. Trimming cost V 3 bases and J 5 bases; bases outside gene matches: 1. This CDR3 is 12 amino acids long. CDR1 and CDR2 from the germline V gene are SGHRS and YFSETQ. CDR3 in DNA: TGCGCCAGCAGCTCGACAGGGTATGGCTACACCTTC. Translation gives CASSSTGYGYTF.

This chain links TRBV5-1 with TRBJ2-7; 10 bases line up with TRBD1. The V gene end was trimmed by 4 bases and the J gene end by 7 bases; junction bases not matched to a gene: 11. This CDR3 region has 15 residues. Germline V gene data show CDR1 as SGHRS and CDR2 as YFSETQ. The CDR3 DNA is TGCGCCAGCAGCCCGGGGATGGGACAGGGGCGGGAGCAGTACTTC. This sequence encodes CASSPGMGQGREQYF.

The chain is built from TRBV5-1 and TRBJ2-1, with a weak D call TRBD2 (5 bases). The CDR3 has 16 amino acids. Looked up from germline, CDR1 is SGHRS and CDR2 is YFSETQ. Between the trimmed V and J ends, which lost 4 bases and 2 bases, there was a span of 16 bases. CDR3 nucleotides: TGCGCCAGCAGCACCTCCTTCGGGAACACCTACAATGAGCAGTTCTTC. Encoded protein: CASSTSFGNTYNEQFF.

A single count supports this clone. The chain employs TRBV10-3 and TRBJ1-2; possible D gene TRBD1, 6 bases. Trimming left V 3 bases short and J 2 bases short, with 16 bases between. This CDR3 is built from 16 residues. Germline V gene lookup returns CDR1 ENHRY and CDR2 SYGVKD. The CDR3 DNA follows: TGTGCCATCAGTGATCCGACCGAAACAGGGAACTATGGCTACACCTTC. Its translation: CAISDPTETGNYGYTF.

The V and J genes are TRBV3-1 (or the pseudogene TRBV3-2) and TRBJ1-2, with D possibly TRBD1 on 5 matching bases. Per the germline V gene, CDR1 is LGHDT and CDR2 is YNNKEL (reference sequence). V lost 0 bases and J 3 bases, leaving 26 bases between the germline ends. This CDR3 has 20 amino acids. The CDR3 coding sequence is TGTGCCAGCAGCCAAGACCCCCCTTACCGAACCGACAGTTTATACTATGGCTACACCTTC. Translation gives CASSQDPPYRTDSLYYGYTF.

This clone was seen only once. V and J are TRBV6-2 or TRBV6-3 and TRBJ2-3, with TRBD2 matching 8 bases. After removal of 0 bases from V and 9 bases from J, the junction contained 11 bases not matched to a gene. Germline V gene lookup returns CDR1 MNHEY and CDR2 SVGEGT. CDR3 size: 16 residues. The CDR3 sequence is CASSYSTSGGAETQYF. The CDR3 DNA sequence: TGTGCCAGCAGTTACTCGACGTCCGGGGGGGCCGAGACGCAGTATTTT.

The chain recombines TRBV6-5 with TRBJ1-2; tentative D call: TRBD1 (5 bases). The CDR3 loop spans 13 amino acids. V was trimmed by 6 bases and J by 2 bases, leaving 10 bases between them. Germline loops: CDR1 MNHEY, CDR2 SVGAGI. The CDR3 reads CASRGGVNYGYTF. CDR3 DNA: TGTGCCAGCAGGGGGGGGGTCAACTATGGCTACACCTTC.

The chain joins TRBV28 to TRBJ1-2; D may be TRBD1 (5 bases). The V and J ends lost 9 bases and 4 bases respectively, with 12 bases between them. Germline V gives CDR1 MDHEN, CDR2 SYDVKM. The length of the CDR3 is 12 residues. For the CDR3, the DNA is TGTGCCAGTTCCCCCCAGGGCTATGGCTACACCTTC. This encodes CASSPQGYGYTF.

The chain joins TRBV27 to TRBJ1-1, with D possibly TRBD1 on 5 matching bases. Germline values: CDR1 MNHEY, CDR2 SMNVEV (reference sequence). The V end was cut by 5 bases, the J end by 0 bases, with 16 bases between. The CDR3 extends over 16 amino acids. CDR3 amino acids: CASSPGHGRMNTEAFF. In DNA, the CDR3 is TGTGCCAGCAGTCCTGGACACGGGAGGATGAACACTGAAGCTTTCTTT.

The chain is built from TRBV7-9 and TRBJ2-2; no reliable D call. This CDR3 has 17 residues. With 1 base removed from V and 4 bases from J, the gap between germline ends came to 16 bases. Per germline, CDR1 SEHNR and CDR2 FQNEAQ (reference sequence). This CDR3 is CASSLETPKLGTGELFF. DNA of the CDR3: TGTGCCAGCAGCTTAGAAACCCCGAAACTCGGCACCGGGGAGCTGTTTTTT. Full variable domain (remainder filled in from reference TRBV7-9 and TRBJ2-2): DTGVSQNPRHKITKRGQNVTFRCDPISEHNRLYWYRQTLGQGPEFLTYFQNEAQLEKSRLLSDRFSAERPKGSFSTLEIQRTEQGDSAMYLCASSLETPKLGTGELFFGEGSRLTVL.

V is TRBV3-1 (or the pseudogene TRBV3-2) and J is TRBJ1-6; possibly TRBD1 for D (6 bases). The CDR3 has 16 amino acids. From germline, CDR1 is LGHDT and CDR2 YNNKEL (reference sequence). V shed 1 base and J shed 0 bases, with 7 bases lying between them. The CDR3 here is CASSQGTASYNSPLHF. The CDR3 DNA reads as TGTGCCAGCAGCCAAGGGACAGCCTCCTATAATTCACCCCTCCACTTT.

Comments on this clone: The same CDR3 arises from other DNA sequences in this sample as well. The chain recombines TRBV5-1 with TRBJ2-5; the match to TRBD1 covers 11 bases. This CDR3 region has 14 residues. Germline CDR1 reads SGHRS; CDR2 reads YFSETQ. Unmatched junction bases numbered 3, after V lost 4 bases and J lost 4 bases. As DNA, the CDR3 is TGCGCCAGCAGCCCGGGGACAGGGGGAGAGACCCAGTACTTC. It encodes CASSPGTGGETQYF.

V is TRBV6-5 and J is TRBJ2-2; D may be TRBD1 (5 bases). V was pared by 0 bases and J by 6 bases, with 8 bases between. Germline values: CDR1 MNHEY, CDR2 SVGAGI. CDR3 size: 14 residues. CDR3 sequence: CASSYSGVPGELFF. The DNA of the CDR3 is TGTGCCAGCAGTTACTCAGGGGTTCCCGGGGAGCTGTTTTTT.